The present entry profiles one TCR beta chain with its context. This entry belongs to a study of T-cell reconstitution after alpha-beta-depleted transplantation in children. A library of TCRbeta sequences, prepared with unique molecular identifiers, was generated. Using its own MiXCR run on the PCR reads, TCRdb lists one record per CDR3 protein. The sample gives approximately 200,000 distinct CDR3 sequences, 13% to 15% of which show up once; approximately 13% is in the top ten. CDR3 size: 15 residues. Deletions cut 0 bases from V and 4 bases from J, with 12 bases between. Germline loops: CDR1 MGHRA, CDR2 YSYEKL.

The chain uses TRBV4-1 and TRBJ1-1; tentative D call: TRBD1 (6 bases). This receptor was taken from a human donor who donated a stem cell graft to a child with acute lymphoblastic leukemia. Sequenced here: PBMCs from the stem cell graft donor, sampled from the stem cell graft. CDR3 coding DNA: TGCGCCAGCAGCCAAGATTTGGAGGGGGGCACTGAAGCTTTCTTT. Protein product: CASSQDLEGGTEAFF.